This TCR beta chain emerged from a study of T cells after posttransplantation cyclophosphamide. Germline CDR1 SQVTM, CDR2 ANQGSEA. The CDR3 loop spans 17 amino acids. The V end lost 4 bases, the J end lost 3 bases, and 21 bases lay between the germline ends. Study results and limitations: After PTCy, TRB diversity resembled that of CNI/methotrexate controls.

Sequencing used immunoSEQ multiplex PCR; TCRdb keeps in-frame clones, though not all of them. The repertoire has about 40,000 clones, none seen only once; the ten largest take 4% to 5%. In its sample, this clone was seen many times. Its antigen is currently unknown. The specimen was PBMCs. V usage is TRBV29-1 and J usage is TRBJ2-2; D may be TRBD2 (7 bases). This receptor was identified in a woman between 50 and 59 years old in good health and a related stem cell transplant donor. Written as DNA, the CDR3 is TGCAGCGTTGGGTCGGGGGGCGATGTCGGGGACACCGGGGAGCTGTTTTTT. It codes for CSVGSGGDVGDTGELFF.